The source of this T cell receptor beta chain is a study of response to subunit inactivated influenza vaccine. With 6 bases removed from V and 3 bases from J, the gap between germline ends came to 14 bases. Germline V gene data show CDR1 as MNHNS and CDR2 as SASEGT. The CDR3 is 14 amino acids. TCRdb passed the RT-PCR reads through MiXCR, listing each CDR3 protein once. The sample includes roughly 670,000 distinct CDR3 sequences, 14% of them seen just once. This clonotype has more than one count but fewer than ten. The chain recombines TRBV6-1 with TRBJ1-1; D is unclear. The source was PBMCs from blood, collected around two weeks before vaccination. This clonotype was sampled from a man aged 50-60 years who received an inactivated influenza vaccine. The CDR3 DNA reads as TGTGCCAGCAGCCCCCGGGGTGGGTACACTGAAGCTTTCTTT. Protein: CASSPRGGYTEAFF.